These 17 T cell receptor beta chains share one sample of origin, sequenced in a study of response to subunit inactivated influenza vaccine. TCRdb reprocessed the RT-PCR reads with MiXCR, giving one entry per CDR3 protein. This sample has 450,000 to 600,000 distinct CDR3 sequences, with approximately 16% found just once. Sequences were derived from CD4+ T cells sorted from PBMCs, sampled about 23 months after vaccination. The receptors originated from a man aged 50-75 years who received an inactivated influenza vaccine.

This clonotype was recorded a few times. The chain has TRBV6-5 and TRBJ2-1; D ambiguous. The CDR3 contains 12 residues. Germline values: CDR1 MNHEY, CDR2 SVGAGI. Between the trimmed V and J ends, which lost 6 bases and 7 bases, there was a span of 10 bases. CDR3: CASSSARNEQFF. DNA for the CDR3: TGTGCCAGCAGCTCCGCTAGGAATGAGCAGTTCTTC.

This chain connects TRBV20-1 to TRBJ2-5; TRBD2 matches at 10 bases. CDR3 length: 15 residues. In germline, CDR1 is DFQATT, CDR2 SNEGSKA (reference sequence). The V segment lost 6 bases and the J segment 4 bases; nucleotides outside the gene matches: 11. As DNA, the CDR3 is TGCAGTGCCGTTGGTGCTAGCGGGAGTATAGAGACCCAGTACTTC. Translated: CSAVGASGSIETQYF.

The CDR3 spells CASKGGNAEDTQYF. The CDR3 bases are TGCGCCAGCAAGGGAGGGAATGCCGAAGATACGCAGTATTTT. The chain employs TRBV10-1 and TRBJ2-3, with 7 bases fitting TRBD2. The V segment lost 7 bases and the J segment 5 bases; nucleotides outside the gene matches: 9. The CDR3 totals 14 residues. Germline V CDR1 and CDR2: WNHNN, SYGVQD (reference sequence).

The rearrangement joins TRBV10-3 to TRBJ2-7; 10 positions agree with TRBD1. With V trimmed by 8 bases and J by 2 bases, 3 bases remained unmatched. Looked up from germline, CDR1 is ENHRY and CDR2 is SYGVKD. There are 13 residues in the CDR3. The CDR3 DNA reads TGTGCCATCGGACAGGGGGAGACCTACGAGCAGTACTTC. The encoded protein is CAIGQGETYEQYF.

Concerning this clonotype: At one end the junction does not follow the germline gene, possibly because of a read error. This chain uses TRBV10-3 with TRBJ2-1, with D possibly matching TRBD1 (6 bases). CDR3 length: 12 amino acids. Germline CDR1 and CDR2: ENHRY and SYGVKD. CDR3 DNA sequence: TGTGCCATCAGTGAGTCCCGACAGGAGCTGTTCTTC. This translates into CAISESRQELFF.

The chain employs TRBV6-2 or TRBV6-3 and TRBJ2-7; D possibly corresponds to TRBD1 (6 bases). The CDR3 loop spans 14 amino acids. Trimming took off 6 bases at V and 6 bases at J, with 18 bases between the two ends. Germline CDR1 reads MNHEY; CDR2 reads SVGEGT. The CDR3 sequence is CASRGNRALGEQYF. CDR3 in DNA: TGTGCCAGCAGGGGGAACAGGGCACTGGGCGAGCAGTACTTC.

This clonotype was observed at least ten times. This chain links TRBV20-1 with TRBJ2-3; 9 positions agree with TRBD2. J lost 2 bases, V lost 6 bases, and 6 bases had no gene match. This CDR3 is 14 amino acids long. CDR1 is DFQATT, CDR2 SNEGSKA, per germline (reference sequence). The CDR3 nucleotides read TGCAGTGCCCAACCTAGCGGGGACACAGATACGCAGTATTTT. Amino acid sequence: CSAQPSGDTDTQYF.

The CDR3 loop is CASSLAGMETQYF. The CDR3 bases are TGCGCCAGCAGCTTGGCTGGTATGGAGACCCAGTACTTC. This sequence joins TRBV5-1 and TRBJ2-5; D gene ambiguous. Germline-derived CDR1 and CDR2 are SGHRS and YFSETQ. V was pared by 0 bases and J by 5 bases, with 8 bases between. The CDR3 is made up of 13 amino acids.

The chain combines TRBV5-5 with TRBJ2-5; no definite D call. The V end lost 1 base, the J end lost 2 bases, and 12 bases lay between the germline ends. CDR1 and CDR2 from the germline V gene are SGHKS and YYEKEE (reference sequence). This CDR3 region has 15 residues. The CDR3 spells CASSLYRVSQETQYF. The CDR3 coding sequence is TGTGCCAGCAGCTTGTATAGGGTGTCGCAAGAGACCCAGTACTTC.

This clonotype has only one observation. This chain joins TRBV27 and TRBJ2-6, with D unclear. V was clipped by 0 bases and J by 0 bases, with 12 bases between them. The CDR3 loop spans 18 amino acids. Germline assignment: CDR1 MNHEY and CDR2 SMNVEV (reference sequence). This CDR3 is CASSLSGRKLSGANVLTF. The CDR3 DNA reads as TGTGCCAGCAGTTTATCGGGCAGGAAACTCTCTGGGGCCAACGTCCTGACTTTC.

In this sample, this clonotype turned up many times. The chain carries TRBV11-2 and TRBJ2-3; weak D call: TRBD2 (6 bases). V was shortened by 5 bases and J by 2 bases, with 17 bases between the two germline ends. The CDR3 is made up of 16 amino acids. CDR1 and CDR2 from the germline V gene are SGHAT and FQNNGV. The CDR3 sequence is CASSPVRRGSTDTQYF. The CDR3 coding sequence is TGTGCCAGCAGCCCCGTCCGGCGGGGATCCACAGATACGCAGTATTTT.

This clonotype was detected ten times or more. The chain links TRBV24-1 to TRBJ2-5, with 11 bases identical to TRBD1. V lost 5 bases, J lost 5 bases, and 18 bases stayed unmatched. The CDR3 sequence is 19 residues long. Germline CDR1 and CDR2: KGHDR and SFDVKD. The CDR3 region has the DNA TGTGCCACCAGTGCGTCAGGGGACAGGGGGTTTTGGAGCGGGGAGACCCAGTACTTC. Protein: CATSASGDRGFWSGETQYF.

CDR3 DNA sequence: TGCGCCAGCAGCAAAGGACAGTTCACAGATACGCAGTATTTT. Translating gives CASSKGQFTDTQYF. V is TRBV5-1 and J is TRBJ2-3; tentative D call: TRBD1 (6 bases). Germline values: CDR1 SGHRS, CDR2 YFSETQ. The germline V and J ends were trimmed by 4 bases and 2 bases, with 11 bases remaining between them. The CDR3 length is 14 residues.

The J gene is TRBJ1-1, the V gene TRBV25-1, with D perhaps matching TRBD1 (5 bases). The V end was cut by 0 bases, the J end by 10 bases, with 12 bases between. Per germline, CDR1 MGHDK and CDR2 SYGVNS. CDR3 length: 13 amino acids. This CDR3 is CASSEYSGGGAFF. CDR3 in DNA: TGTGCCAGCAGTGAATATAGCGGGGGGGGAGCTTTCTTT.

The rearrangement uses TRBV5-6 and TRBJ2-3, with 9 positions matching TRBD2. The CDR3 runs 14 residues. Germline assignment: CDR1 SGHDT and CDR2 YYEEEE. V lost 4 bases, J lost 7 bases, and 7 bases stayed unmatched. CDR3 in amino acids: CASSLAGTINTQYF. The CDR3 nucleotides read TGTGCCAGCAGCCTAGCGGGAACGATTAATACGCAGTATTTT. Drawing the rest from reference TRBV5-6 and TRBJ2-3, the complete variable domain is DAGVTQSPTHLIKTRGQQVTLRCSPKSGHDTVSWYQQALGQGPQFIFQYYEEEERQRGNFPDRFSGHQFPNYSSELNVNALLLGDSALYLCASSLAGTINTQYFGPGTRLTVL.

V gene TRBV15 combines with J gene TRBJ2-7; 9 bases are shared with TRBD2. The junction had 5 bases not matched to a gene; V was cut back by 0 bases and J by 5 bases. The CDR3 covers 15 residues. Per the germline V gene, CDR1 is LNHNV and CDR2 is YYDKDF (reference sequence). The CDR3 reads CATSREQRGEHEQYF. The CDR3 DNA sequence: TGTGCCACCAGCAGAGAGCAGCGGGGGGAGCACGAGCAGTACTTC.

This clonotype was seen only a few times. The chain recombines TRBV7-9 with TRBJ2-2; no clear D gene. Germline CDR1 and CDR2: SEHNR and FQNEAQ (reference sequence). The CDR3 spans 13 residues. V lost 8 bases and J lost 1, with 8 bases in between. CDR3 nucleotides: TGTGCCAGCGAGGTGGGGAACACCGGGGAGCTGTTTTTT. It is translated as CASEVGNTGELFF.